This T cell receptor (beta chain) was profiled in a study of cytomegalovirus exposure and HLA in healthy donors. General study results and limits: V segments that were indistinguishable, TRBV6-2 and TRBV6-3 among them, were omitted from analysis.

The PCR contained 60 Vbeta and 13 Jbeta primers. Method: immunoSEQ multiplex PCR; TCRdb's copy keeps in-frame clones and lacks some. The sample lists about 140,000 clones, 70% to 80% seen once, with 3.1% in the top ten. Regarding this clone: The antigen is undetermined.

The germline V and J ends were trimmed by 1 base and 1 base, with 13 bases remaining between them. The CDR3 totals 15 residues. Germline V gives CDR1 GTSNPN, CDR2 SVGIG (reference sequence). This chain joins TRBV30 and TRBJ1-2; D is unresolved. What was sequenced was PBMCs. The origin of this receptor is a female donor in good health and CMV-seronegative. Here the CDR3 reads CAWSDTSAYNYGYTF. The CDR3 nucleotides read TGTGCCTGGAGTGATACTTCCGCTTATAACTATGGCTACACCTTC.